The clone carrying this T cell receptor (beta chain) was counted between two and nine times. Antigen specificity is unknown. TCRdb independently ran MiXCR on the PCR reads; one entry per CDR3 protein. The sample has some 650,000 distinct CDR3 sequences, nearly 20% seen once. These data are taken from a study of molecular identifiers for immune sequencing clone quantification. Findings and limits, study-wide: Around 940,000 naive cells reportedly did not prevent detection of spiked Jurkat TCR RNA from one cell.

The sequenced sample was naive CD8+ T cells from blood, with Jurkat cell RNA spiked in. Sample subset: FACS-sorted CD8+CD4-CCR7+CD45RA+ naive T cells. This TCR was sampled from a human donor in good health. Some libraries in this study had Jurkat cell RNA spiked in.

The CDR3 DNA follows: TGTGCCAGTAGTACACATGAAAAACTGTTTTTT. Amino acid sequence: CASSTHEKLFF. The rearrangement links TRBV19 to TRBJ1-4; D is unclear. CDR3 size: 11 residues. V lost 4 bases and J 6 bases, leaving 3 bases between the germline ends. The germline gives CDR1 LNHDA, CDR2 SQIVND (reference sequence).